This TCR beta chain comes out of a study of T cell responses to AZD1222 COVID-19 vaccine (dated by TCRdb to the early 2020s). Turning to the overall study: TCR sequencing was performed for over 230 trial participants, of whom roughly 200 were given two doses of AZD1222 and roughly 25 were given two doses of MenACWY control vaccine. Trial participants were enrolled by age into subgroups of 18-55, 56-69 and 70-plus years, and about 150, 27 and 61 TCR-sequenced participants, respectively, were included in these subgroups. Broad study findings and their caveats: Reportedly, close to half of the unique spike-specific TCRs recognized epitopes lying outside the regions that are mutated in the B.1.351 and B.1.1.7 variants. Participants were mostly white British and included more females than males, and it was suggested by the authors that clonal diversity may have been underestimated. No day 14 peak-response samples were available, so repertoires were characterized only after the peak T cell response. Spike-specific TCR breadth and depth rose significantly after two AZD1222 doses compared with day 0 and with MenACWY recipients. The whole spike protein was spanned by vaccine-associated CD4 TCRs, and dominant responses were seen in regions 160-218 and 743-854. The 56-69-year group was small, and its depth increase did not reach significance, likely because of low power. Conclusions about previously exposed vaccinees are limited, since just five or six AZD1222 recipients were seropositive for SARS-CoV-2 at baseline.

Taken with the paper, the label for time point translates to: about 28 days (+/-7) after the second vaccine dose. AZD1222 recipients whose second dose came at about 4 weeks and those whose second dose came at about 12 weeks were combined into one group, since spike-specific TCR depth and breadth did not differ between the two schedules. Vaccinee samples came from UK trials COV001 and COV002, including a single-blind randomized controlled phase 2/3 trial of AZD1222 (ChAdOx1 nCoV-19) in healthy adults. For TCRbeta chain sequencing, PBMC samples from trial participants were taken at day 0 and at day 28 after the second dose. From the cysteine up to the phenylalanine, the CDR3 has a length of 14 residues. Only the CDR3 region is kept as DNA, spanning 42 bases read in frame from base 1. Trimming takes 3 bases from V and 7 bases from J, and the germline ends sit 18 bases apart. The CDR1 and CDR2 encoded by the germline V gene (reference sequence) are GTSNPN and SVGIG.

Worth noting for this clone: The specificity of this receptor is unknown. No base quality information exists; no much larger clone differs at one position.

The CDR3 regions of human TCRbeta chains were analyzed by immunosequencing. In the original analysis: TCRs in the repertoires were matched against a reference library of SARS-CoV-2-specific TCRs that had been generated with the MIRA antigen-specificity platform. Breadth was defined as the fraction of unique TCRs that were SARS-CoV-2-associated. Depth was defined as the fraction of total T cells that were SARS-CoV-2-associated. Using the MIRA data, each spike-specific TCR was assigned both to the spike region to which the TCR was reactive and to a CD4 or CD8 class. Log10-transformed breadth and depth values were compared by one-way ANOVA with Sidak's multiple comparisons tests. Here the immuneACCESS table is served through TCRdb, limited to in-frame sequences with V and J called. Missing clones are a known gap in these copies; in checked studies unresolved V genes cover under half, and the rest lacks a known reason. The DNA was the basis for D and trimming; V, J and clone size are from that table. The sample table holds fewer than 120,000 clones, of which 85% to 90% were seen once. The ten top clones hold 15% of the sample.

This chain joins TRBV30 to TRBJ1-2; the D gene assignment is ambiguous. The sequence derives from an adult who received the AZD1222 COVID-19 vaccine. The material sequenced was peripheral blood, taken 28 days after the second AZD1222 dose. The DNA reads TGTGCCTGGAGCGTTGACCGTGTGAGGTCTGGCTACACCTTC. Its coded protein is CAWSVDRVRSGYTF. Beyond the CDR3, the reference TRBV30 and TRBJ1-2 genes provide the residues; the full variable domain reads: SQTIHQWPATLVQPVGSPLSLECTVEGTSNPNLYWYRQAAGRGLQLLFYSVGIGQISSEVPQNLSASRPQDRQFILSSKKLLLSDSGFYLCAWSVDRVRSGYTFGSGTRLTVV.